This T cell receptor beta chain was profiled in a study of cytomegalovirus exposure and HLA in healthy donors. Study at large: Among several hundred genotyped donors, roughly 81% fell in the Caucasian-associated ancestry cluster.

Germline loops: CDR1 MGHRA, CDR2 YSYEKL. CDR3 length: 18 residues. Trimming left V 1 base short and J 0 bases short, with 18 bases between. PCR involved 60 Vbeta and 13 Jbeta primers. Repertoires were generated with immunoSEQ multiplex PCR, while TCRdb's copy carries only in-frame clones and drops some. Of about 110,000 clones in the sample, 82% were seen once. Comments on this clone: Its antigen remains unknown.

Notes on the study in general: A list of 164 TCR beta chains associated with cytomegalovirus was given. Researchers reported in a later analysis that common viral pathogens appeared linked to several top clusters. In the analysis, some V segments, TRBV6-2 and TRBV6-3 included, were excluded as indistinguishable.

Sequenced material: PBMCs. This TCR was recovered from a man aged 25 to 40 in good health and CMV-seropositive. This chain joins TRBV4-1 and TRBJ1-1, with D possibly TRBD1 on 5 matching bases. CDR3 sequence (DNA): TGCGCCAGCAGCCAAGGTATATTGGGGCGCAGGTTGAACACTGAAGCTTTCTTT. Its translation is CASSQGILGRRLNTEAFF.